The sequence of this T cell receptor beta chain was determined in a study of T cells in Graves' hyperthyroidism and ophthalmopathy. Study results and caveats: A model using 13 V-J features told ophthalmopathy apart from stable hyperthyroidism. The model made its ophthalmopathy prediction, and onset followed a median 6.5 months later.

As concerns this clonotype: Its antigen is unidentified.

TCR beta CDR3 regions were amplified from RNA. RT-PCR in the first round (using the HTBI primer set) targeted the TCR CDR3. TCRdb re-called the multiplex PCR reads through MiXCR, storing one row per CDR3 protein. The table records 360,000 or so distinct CDR3 sequences, about 20% of them present only once. This CDR3 has 9 residues. In germline, CDR1 is SQVTM, CDR2 ANQGSEA. Calling Graves' hyperthyroidism stable meant ophthalmopathy did not progress within 18 months. Isolation of PBMCs was performed on 8.5 to 10 ml fresh peripheral blood. The chain combines TRBV29-1 with TRBJ1-1; no reliable D call. Material for sequencing was blood. The receptor comes from a woman younger than 35 with Graves' hyperthyroidism. The CDR3 nucleotides read TGCAGTTCGGACACTGAAGCTTTCTTT. This encodes CSSDTEAFF.